This T cell receptor beta chain stems from a study of cytomegalovirus exposure and HLA in healthy donors. Findings and limits, study-wide: Versus the roughly 670-donor mean, an Asian-associated ancestry cluster reportedly showed fewer N-insertions in a later analysis.

Vbeta (60) and Jbeta (13) primers were used in the PCR. TCRdb's table, derived via immunoSEQ multiplex PCR, lists solely in-frame clones and lacks some. Of 140,000 to 150,000 clones in the sample, approximately 82% were seen once. The germline V gene has CDR1 LNHDA and CDR2 SQIVND (reference sequence). The CDR3 loop spans 16 amino acids. As regards this clone: Its antigen is not known. One junction end does not reproduce the germline sequence, and a read error may be involved.

The sequencing input was PBMCs. The J gene is TRBJ1-5, the V gene TRBV19, with 9 bases lining up with TRBD1. The clonotype comes from a woman in her fifties or sixties in good health and CMV-seropositive. Here the CDR3 reads CASSTPGQGGNQPRHF. The CDR3 coding sequence is TGTGCCAGTAGTACCCCGGGACAGGGTGGCAATCAGCCCCGGCATTTT.